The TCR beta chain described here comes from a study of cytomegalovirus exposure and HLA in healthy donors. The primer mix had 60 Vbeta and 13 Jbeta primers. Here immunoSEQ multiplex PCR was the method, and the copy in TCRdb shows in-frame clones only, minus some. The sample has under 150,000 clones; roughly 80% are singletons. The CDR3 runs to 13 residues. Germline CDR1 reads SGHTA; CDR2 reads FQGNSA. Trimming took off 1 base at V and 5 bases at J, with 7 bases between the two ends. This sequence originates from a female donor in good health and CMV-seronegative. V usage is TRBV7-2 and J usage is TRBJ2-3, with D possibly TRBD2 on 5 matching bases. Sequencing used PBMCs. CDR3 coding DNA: TGTGCCAGCAGCTTAGGAGGGCAAGATACGCAGTATTTT. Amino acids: CASSLGGQDTQYF.